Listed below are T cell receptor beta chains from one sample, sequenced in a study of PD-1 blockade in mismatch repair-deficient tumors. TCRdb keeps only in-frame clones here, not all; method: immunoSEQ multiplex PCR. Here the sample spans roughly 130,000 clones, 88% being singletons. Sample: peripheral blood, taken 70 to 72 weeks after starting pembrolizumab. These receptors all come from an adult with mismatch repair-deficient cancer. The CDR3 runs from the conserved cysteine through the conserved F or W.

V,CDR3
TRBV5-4,CASSLMGLEWSYEQYF
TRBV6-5,CASSYWRGDTEAFF
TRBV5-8,CASSLGVYGYTF
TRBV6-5,CASSYGLVGDTQYF
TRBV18,CASSPQGDTDTQYF
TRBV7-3,CASSLGPGLSDEQFF
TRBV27,CASSFVGDQETQYF
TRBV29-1,CSVLGQNTEAFF
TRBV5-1,CASSSRSGSSVNEQFF
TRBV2,CANLAAGHRETQYF
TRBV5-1,CASSLVASVSYNEQFF
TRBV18,CASSPGGDYGYTF
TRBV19,CASSSSGASTDTQYF